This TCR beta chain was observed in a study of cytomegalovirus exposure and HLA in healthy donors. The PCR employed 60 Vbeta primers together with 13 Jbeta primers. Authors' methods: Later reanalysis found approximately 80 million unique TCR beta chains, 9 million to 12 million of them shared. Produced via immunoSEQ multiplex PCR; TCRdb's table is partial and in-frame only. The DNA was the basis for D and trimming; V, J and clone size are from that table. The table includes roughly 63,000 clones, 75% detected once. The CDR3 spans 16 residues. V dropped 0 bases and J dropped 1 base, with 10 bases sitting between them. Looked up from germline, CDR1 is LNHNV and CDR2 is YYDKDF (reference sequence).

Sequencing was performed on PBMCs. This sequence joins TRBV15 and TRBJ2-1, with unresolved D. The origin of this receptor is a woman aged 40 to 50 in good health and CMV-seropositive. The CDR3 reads CATSRDRAQSYNEQFF. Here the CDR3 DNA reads TGTGCCACCAGCAGAGACCGTGCACAGTCCTACAATGAGCAGTTCTTC. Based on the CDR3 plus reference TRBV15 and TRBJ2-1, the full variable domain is DAMVIQNPRYQVTQFGKPVTLSCSQTLNHNVMYWYQQKSSQAPKLLFHYYDKDFNNEADTPDNFQSRRPNTSFCFLDIRSPGLGDTAMYLCATSRDRAQSYNEQFFGPGTRLTVL.